The clone carrying this TCR beta chain was detected many times. Its specificity is unknown. Each CDR3 protein is one row after TCRdb ran MiXCR on the PCR reads. This table holds 300,000 to 400,000 distinct CDR3 sequences, about 22% found once. The data originate from a study of molecular identifiers for immune sequencing clone quantification. Study conclusions and caveats: One cell's worth of spiked Jurkat TCR RNA was reportedly detectable among about a million naive cells.

Naive CD8 libraries used 20,000 to 1,000,000 sorted cells and 10%, 30% or 50% RNA. Sequencing used naive CD8+ T cells from blood, with Jurkat cell RNA spiked in. The subset was: FACS-sorted CD8+CD4-CCR7+CD45RA+ naive T cells. The clonotype comes from a human donor in good health. Some libraries in this study had Jurkat cell RNA spiked in.

For the CDR3, the DNA is TGTGCCAGTAGTCTAACCCACGGCACCGGGGAGCTGTTTTTT. It codes for CASSLTHGTGELFF. The V call is TRBV19, the J call TRBJ2-2, with D unresolved. The V and J ends lost 5 bases and 4 bases respectively, with 11 bases between them. Germline V gives CDR1 LNHDA, CDR2 SQIVND (reference sequence). The CDR3 loop spans 14 amino acids. Complete variable domain (other parts from reference TRBV19 and TRBJ2-2): DGGITQSPKYLFRKEGQNVTLSCEQNLNHDAMYWYRQDPGQGLRLIYYSQIVNDFQKGDIAEGYSVSREKKESFPLTVTSAQKNPTAFYLCASSLTHGTGELFFGEGSRLTVL.